A selection of T cell receptor beta chains follows, all from one sample in a study of siplizumab effects on memory and regulatory T cells. Data came from immunoSEQ multiplex PCR; TCRdb stores just in-frame clones and leaves some out. The sample has roughly 62,000 clones; roughly 85% are singletons. The material sequenced was memory CD4+ T cells sorted from blood. All receptors come from a human donor in good health. Each CDR3 is given with its conserved first and last residue. A D gene is named only where the DNA matches it firmly. Expanded clones are given a class, and other clones once, few, many or no size at all.

size,D,V,J,CDR3,DNA
.,.,TRBV5-4,TRBJ2-1,CASSFRASNEQFF,TGTGCCAGCAGCTTCCGGGCCAGCAATGAGCAGTTCTTC
.,.,TRBV6-5,TRBJ1-4,CASSSLGRAEKLFF,TGTGCCAGCAGCTCGTTGGGGCGGGCTGAAAAACTGTTTTTT
.,.,TRBV5-1,TRBJ1-1,CASSLVSGEAVPEAFF,TGCGCCAGCAGCTTGGTGTCAGGGGAGGCGGTCCCTGAAGCTTTCTTT
.,.,TRBV29-1,TRBJ1-1,CSATGRGNTEAFF,TGCAGCGCCACGGGACGGGGGAACACTGAAGCTTTCTTT
once,TRBD1,TRBV4-3,TRBJ1-2,CASSQAMGLGTGGGYTF,TGCGCCAGCAGCCAGGCTATGGGACTTGGGACAGGGGGGGGCTACACCTTC
once,.,TRBV27,TRBJ1-5,CASRSTSRGRNQPQHF,TGTGCCAGCAGATCGACCAGCCGGGGCAGAAATCAGCCCCAGCATTTT
.,.,TRBV5-6,TRBJ2-5,CASSLGATQETQYF,TGTGCCAGCAGCTTGGGAGCCACCCAAGAGACCCAGTACTTC
.,TRBD1,TRBV7-9,TRBJ2-7,CASSLGQVPSYEQYF,TGTGCCAGCAGCCTCGGACAGGTACCCTCCTACGAGCAGTACTTC
.,.,TRBV6-5,TRBJ1-1,CASRGSPSQETEAFF,TGTGCCAGCAGAGGGAGCCCATCACAGGAAACTGAAGCTTTCTTT
.,.,TRBV9,TRBJ1-4,CASSVGTSREKLFF,TGTGCCAGCAGCGTCGGGACGTCCCGGGAAAAACTGTTTTTT
.,.,TRBV29-1,TRBJ2-3,CSVHEYSTDTQYF,TGCAGCGTTCATGAATATAGCACAGATACGCAGTATTTT
.,.,TRBV5-4,TRBJ2-2,CASSLDGSASRGLFF,TGTGCCAGCAGCTTGGACGGTTCGGCCTCCCGAGGCCTGTTTTTT
.,TRBD2,TRBV5-1,TRBJ2-5,CASSPRLAGGQETQYF,TGCGCCAGCAGCCCGAGACTAGCGGGGGGTCAAGAGACCCAGTACTTC
.,.,TRBV27,TRBJ1-5,CASSFRQDQPQHF,TGTGCCAGCAGTTTTCGACAGGATCAGCCCCAGCATTTT
few,.,TRBV5-1,TRBJ2-7,CASSPQGGPYEQYF,TGCGCCAGCAGCCCCCAGGGGGGACCCTACGAGCAGTACTTC
.,.,TRBV18,TRBJ1-1,CASSPLGQQEAFF,TGTGCCAGCTCACCACTAGGACAGCAAGAAGCTTTCTTT
once,TRBD1,TRBV28,TRBJ1-4,CASSSRTGDEKLFF,TGTGCCAGCAGTTCTCGGACAGGGGACGAAAAACTGTTTTTT
.,TRBD2,TRBV9,TRBJ2-1,CASSLNPGGWNEQFF,TGTGCCAGCAGCTTAAATCCGGGGGGATGGAATGAGCAGTTCTTC
once,.,TRBV10-3,TRBJ2-3,CAIRRGAGDTQYF,TGTGCCATCAGGAGGGGGGCGGGGGATACGCAGTATTTT
.,TRBD2,TRBV5-1,TRBJ2-7,CASSLDGGGAQEQYF,TGCGCCAGCAGCTTGGACGGCGGGGGGGCGCAAGAGCAGTACTTC
once,TRBD2,TRBV19,TRBJ2-5,CASTQVAGKVETQYF,TGTGCCAGTACCCAAGTAGCGGGGAAGGTCGAGACCCAGTACTTC
few,.,TRBV10-1,TRBJ1-2,CASSESGDYGYTF,TGCGCCAGCAGTGAGTCAGGGGATTATGGCTACACCTTC
.,TRBD1,TRBV29-1,TRBJ1-5,CSVRTGQNQPQHF,TGCAGCGTACGGACAGGACAGAATCAGCCCCAGCATTTT